Below are 27 T cell receptor beta chains sequenced from a single sample in a study of OX40 agonist ivuxolimab in advanced cancers. Clones were sequenced by immunoSEQ multiplex PCR, and TCRdb holds only the in-frame ones, with some missing. The sample holds fewer than 85,000 clones, roughly 90% seen once. The specimen was CD4+ or CD8+ T cells sorted from blood, collected in a trial of the OX40 agonist ivuxolimab. These receptor sequences come from an adult with an advanced solid tumor such as melanoma, head and neck, liver or kidney cancer.

This clone was counted only a few times. The chain is built from TRBV29-1 and TRBJ1-1; 7 bases line up with TRBD1. The CDR3 has 13 amino acids. V shed 4 bases and J 0 bases; nucleotides not matched to a gene: 2. Looked up from germline, CDR1 is SQVTM and CDR2 is ANQGSEA. CDR3 sequence reads: CSVGTGMNTEAFF. Written as DNA, the CDR3 is TGCAGCGTTGGGACAGGCATGAACACTGAAGCTTTCTTT.

The V and J genes are TRBV9 and TRBJ2-7, with D unclear. This CDR3 is 13 amino acids long. The germline gives CDR1 SGDLS, CDR2 YYNGEE. V shed 0 bases and J shed 2 bases, with 6 bases lying between them. The CDR3 sequence: CASSVDTAYEQYF. DNA of the CDR3: TGTGCCAGCAGCGTAGACACAGCCTACGAGCAGTACTTC.

The gene calls are TRBV13 and TRBJ1-1; the match to TRBD1 covers 9 bases. Trimming at V came to 4 bases and at J to 7 bases, leaving 10 bases not matched to a gene. CDR1 is PRHDT, CDR2 FYEKMQ, per germline (reference sequence). The CDR3 runs 15 residues. DNA for the CDR3: TGTGCCAGCAGCTACTCGACAGGGGGTTCGGGTGAAGCTTTCTTT. Amino acid sequence: CASSYSTGGSGEAFF. The full variable domain, its missing parts supplied by reference TRBV13 and TRBJ1-1, is AAGVIQSPRHLIKEKRETATLKCYPIPRHDTVYWYQQGPGQDPQFLISFYEKMQSDKGSIPDRFSAQQFSDYHSELNMSSLELGDSALYFCASSYSTGGSGEAFFGQGTRLTVV.

This chain connects TRBV9 to TRBJ2-3; D gene ambiguous. The germline gives CDR1 SGDLS, CDR2 YYNGEE. V was pared by 0 bases and J by 6 bases, with 11 bases between. This CDR3 contains 14 residues. CDR3 residues: CASSVVANGDTQYF. The CDR3 DNA is TGTGCCAGCAGCGTAGTAGCAAATGGCGATACGCAGTATTTT.

The rearrangement uses TRBV5-4 and TRBJ2-1; tentative D call: TRBD2 (6 bases). This CDR3 contains 14 residues. In germline, CDR1 is SGHNT, CDR2 YYREEE (reference sequence). Trimming pared 4 bases from V and 2 bases from J, leaving 10 bases between. The CDR3 sequence is CASSAGGPYNEQFF. CDR3 DNA sequence: TGTGCCAGCAGCGCCGGGGGACCCTACAATGAGCAGTTCTTC.

The chain links TRBV10-3 to TRBJ2-5; possibly TRBD2 for D (6 bases). This CDR3 has 15 amino acids. Germline CDR1 and CDR2: ENHRY and SYGVKD. Trimming left V 2 bases short and J 5 bases short, with 15 bases between. The CDR3 here is CAISEVGAREETQYF. The CDR3 DNA follows: TGTGCCATCAGTGAGGTAGGGGCCCGGGAGGAGACCCAGTACTTC.

The V and J genes are TRBV9 and TRBJ1-1; D might be TRBD1 (6 bases). V lost 2 bases and J 2 bases, leaving 10 bases between the germline ends. CDR1 is SGDLS, CDR2 YYNGEE, per germline. The CDR3 sequence is 14 residues long. For the CDR3, the DNA is TGTGCCAGCAGCGTCCAGACAGGCAACACTGAAGCTTTCTTT. It codes for CASSVQTGNTEAFF.

The rearrangement links TRBV11-3 to TRBJ2-5, with 9 bases that match TRBD2. V dropped 2 bases and J dropped 7; count of bases not matched to a gene: 11. CDR1 SGHNT and CDR2 YENEEA come from the germline V gene. The CDR3 covers 16 residues. CDR3 DNA sequence: TGTGCCAGCAGCTTAAGTAGCGGGGGAGCTGTGGCGACCCAGTACTTC. It specifies CASSLSSGGAVATQYF.

This clone appeared once. The V and J genes are TRBV7-9 and TRBJ2-5; D not certain. Germline loops: CDR1 SEHNR, CDR2 FQNEAQ (reference sequence). V was shortened by 9 bases and J by 1 base, with 6 bases between the two germline ends. The CDR3 contains 11 residues. The CDR3 nucleotides read TGTGCCAGGGAGAGCCAAGAGACCCAGTACTTC. This translates into CARESQETQYF.

The CDR3: CASSLLGETNEKLFF. CDR3 DNA sequence: TGTGCCAGCAGTTTATTGGGGGAAACTAATGAAAAACTGTTTTTT. The J gene is TRBJ1-4, the V gene TRBV27, with a possible D match to TRBD1 (5 bases). This CDR3 contains 15 residues. V lost 1 base, J lost 1 base, and 7 bases lay in between. The germline CDR1 and CDR2 sequences are MNHEY and SMNVEV (reference sequence).

This sequence joins TRBV27 and TRBJ2-5, with unresolved D. CDR3 size: 15 residues. Germline assignment: CDR1 MNHEY and CDR2 SMNVEV (reference sequence). Trimming removed 0 bases from V and 2 bases from J, with 10 bases in between. CDR3 sequence (DNA): TGTGCCAGCAGTTTATCTGGGATCCATCAAGAGACCCAGTACTTC. It specifies CASSLSGIHQETQYF.

J is TRBJ1-5 and V is TRBV7-8; D gene unclear. V was shortened by 1 base and J by 2 bases, with 12 bases between the two germline ends. From germline, CDR1 is SGHVS and CDR2 FQNEAQ. The CDR3 covers 16 residues. The CDR3 nucleotides read TGTGCCAGCAGCTTAGAACCAGTTTTTGGCAATCAGCCCCAGCATTTT. It translates to CASSLEPVFGNQPQHF.

CDR3 protein: CASRPGQGHYEQYF. CDR3 coding DNA: TGTGCCAGTAGACCGGGACAGGGCCACTACGAGCAGTACTTC. The rearrangement joins TRBV19 to TRBJ2-7; 9 bases align to TRBD1. Germline assignment: CDR1 LNHDA and CDR2 SQIVND (reference sequence). Unmatched junction bases numbered 6, after V lost 6 bases and J lost 3 bases. The CDR3 loop spans 14 amino acids.

This rearrangement joins TRBV5-8 to TRBJ2-7; no clear D gene. V lost 1 base and J lost 3, with 8 bases in between. Germline loops: CDR1 SGHTS, CDR2 YDEGEE. The CDR3 covers 13 residues. CDR3 coding DNA: TGTGCCAGCAGCTTGCTTTTCTTCTACGAGCAGTACTTC. Protein sequence: CASSLLFFYEQYF.

The chain uses TRBV19 and TRBJ2-7; D is uncertain. Germline loops: CDR1 LNHDA, CDR2 SQIVND (reference sequence). The CDR3 loop spans 14 amino acids. Trimming shortened V by 6 bases and J by 2 bases, and 14 bases separated the two germline ends. CDR3 coding DNA: TGTGCCAGTAGCCCCGGGCCCGGCGCCTACGAGCAGTACTTC. Amino acid sequence: CASSPGPGAYEQYF.

This chain links TRBV7-2 with TRBJ1-3; D perhaps matches TRBD1 (5 bases). The ends were cut back, 1 base at V and 0 bases at J, with 10 bases in the middle. The CDR3 runs to 16 residues. From germline, CDR1 is SGHTA and CDR2 FQGNSA. The DNA of the CDR3 is TGTGCCAGCAGCTTAGATGGGGACCTCTCTGGAAACACCATATATTTT. This gives the protein CASSLDGDLSGNTIYF.

The chain employs TRBV27 and TRBJ1-2; D is perhaps TRBD1 (6 bases). Between the trimmed V and J ends, which lost 7 bases and 4 bases, there was a span of 19 bases. The CDR3 consists of 15 residues. CDR1 is MNHEY, CDR2 SMNVEV, per germline (reference sequence). CDR3 in DNA: TGTGCCAGCACTGATACCTCGACAGGTGTCTATGGCTACACCTTC. Encoded protein: CASTDTSTGVYGYTF.

The chain couples TRBV27 to TRBJ2-3, with 12 bases identical to TRBD2. Germline V lookup: CDR1 MNHEY, CDR2 SMNVEV (reference sequence). Germline trimming cut 5 bases from V and 2 bases from J; bases unmatched to any gene: 5. This CDR3 comprises 16 residues. Here the CDR3 DNA reads TGTGCCAGCAGTACATCTAGCGGGGGGGTCACAGATACGCAGTATTTT. Residues: CASSTSSGGVTDTQYF.

V is TRBV7-9 and J is TRBJ2-1; 10 bases map to TRBD2. CDR1 is SEHNR and CDR2 is FQNEAQ in the germline V gene (reference sequence). This CDR3 has 15 amino acids. V was pared by 6 bases and J by 8 bases, with 10 bases of the junction left unmatched. CDR3 protein: CASRTLAGGRDEQFF. In DNA, the CDR3 is TGTGCCAGCAGGACTTTAGCGGGGGGTAGGGATGAGCAGTTCTTC.

This chain uses TRBV6-5 with TRBJ1-2; 7 bases are shared with TRBD1. The CDR3 spans 15 residues. V dropped 7 bases and J dropped 10; count of bases not matched to a gene: 18. Germline CDR1 reads MNHEY; CDR2 reads SVGAGI. For the CDR3, the DNA is TGTGCCAGCATTAAACCTTCGGACAGGCCCAGGGACTACACCTTC. The encoded protein is CASIKPSDRPRDYTF.

The chain carries TRBV10-1 and TRBJ2-2; D possibly matches TRBD1 or TRBD2 (5 bases each). Trimming took 1 base from V and 5 from J, leaving 8 bases between them. The germline CDR1 and CDR2 sequences are WNHNN and SYGVQD (reference sequence). The CDR3 has 14 residues. The CDR3 DNA follows: TGCGCCAGCAGTGAGTTAGGGGAGACCGGGGAGCTGTTTTTT. Its translation: CASSELGETGELFF.

The chain links TRBV9 to TRBJ1-2, with D uncertain. This CDR3 is built from 15 residues. CDR1 is SGDLS, CDR2 YYNGEE, per germline. The germline V and J ends were trimmed by 4 bases and 0 bases, with 13 bases remaining between them. CDR3 residues: CASSSHEIPNYGYTF. The DNA for the CDR3 is TGTGCCAGCAGCTCCCATGAAATCCCTAACTATGGCTACACCTTC.

The chain couples TRBV6-5 to TRBJ2-2, with TRBD1 identical over 10 bases. Germline trimming cut 2 bases from V and 5 bases from J; bases unmatched to any gene: 2. This CDR3 region has 15 residues. Germline V gene lookup returns CDR1 MNHEY and CDR2 SVGAGI. The CDR3 loop is CASSYGTGETGELFF. The CDR3 DNA sequence: TGTGCCAGCAGTTACGGGACAGGGGAAACCGGGGAGCTGTTTTTT.

The V and J genes are TRBV7-2 and TRBJ2-7; 8 positions agree with TRBD1. This CDR3 has 15 residues. Losses at the gene ends were 3 bases for V and 3 bases for J; bases not matched to a gene: 7. Germline values: CDR1 SGHTA, CDR2 FQGNSA. CDR3 sequence (DNA): TGTGCCAGCAGCTTGGGCGGGACAGGCCTCTACGAGCAGTACTTC. It translates to CASSLGGTGLYEQYF.

On this clone itself: The same CDR3 also results from other DNA sequences found in this sample. The chain uses TRBV9 and TRBJ2-1; 9 bases fit TRBD2. V was pared by 2 bases and J by 4 bases, with 4 bases of the junction left unmatched. Germline assignment: CDR1 SGDLS and CDR2 YYNGEE. The CDR3 consists of 15 residues. CDR3 sequence (DNA): TGTGCCAGCAGCGTCGGCGGGGGGGCATACAATGAGCAGTTCTTC. Translation gives CASSVGGGAYNEQFF.

This chain uses TRBV19 with TRBJ2-5, with 11 bases lining up with TRBD2. V lost 3 bases and J lost 4; bases outside the gene matches: 4. Germline V lookup: CDR1 LNHDA, CDR2 SQIVND (reference sequence). This CDR3 contains 15 residues. DNA for the CDR3: TGTGCCAGTAGTATTTTAGCGGGGGGGCGAGAGACCCAGTACTTC. Translated, it gives CASSILAGGRETQYF.

The V gene is TRBV7-3, the J gene TRBJ2-2; no definite D call. V lost 2 bases and J 3 bases, leaving 4 bases between the germline ends. CDR3 length equals 13 residues. In germline, CDR1 is SGHTA, CDR2 FQGTGA. The CDR3 protein is CASSLLYTGELFF. The CDR3 DNA sequence: TGTGCCAGCAGCTTACTGTACACCGGGGAGCTGTTTTTT. The full variable domain, in which reference TRBV7-3 and TRBJ2-2 provide the parts outside the CDR3, is GAGVSQTPSNKVTEKGKYVELRCDPISGHTALYWYRQSLGQGPEFLIYFQGTGAADDSGLPNDRFFAVRPEGSVSTLKIQRTERGDSAVYLCASSLLYTGELFFGEGSRLTVL.